The clone carrying this T cell receptor beta chain was detected ten times or more. The CDR3 sequence is 16 residues long. V was clipped by 1 base and J by 9 bases, with 19 bases between them. This entry comes from a study of human T cells and chemical hapten exposure. Background on the study: TCR yield per sample varied, mainly due to pooled library volumes.

Library preparation tagged each individual cDNA molecule with a unique molecular identifier. TCRdb ran MiXCR on the RACE reads and lists one entry per CDR3 protein. The table shows around 330,000 distinct CDR3 sequences, with roughly 6% occurring only once. This sample's time point: pre-sensitization, week 0. Treatment denoted: therapeutic diphenylcyclopropenone sensitization with weekly scalp DPC. Sample donors consisted of patients with alopecia, aged 18 to 70 years, who were suitable for DPC. V usage is TRBV23-1 and J usage is TRBJ2-4, with TRBD2 as a possible D gene (6 bases). TRBV23-1 is an open reading frame whose function is uncertain. This TCR derives from a woman between 18 and 30 years old with alopecia areata. Some clones in this sample may be carry-over from other donors' samples. This specimen was whole blood, taken in connection with sensitization to the hapten diphenylcyclopropenone (DPC). Here the CDR3 DNA reads TGCGCCAGCAGTCAATACCCGGGAGTCGGGCATACCATTCAGTACTTC. It encodes CASSQYPGVGHTIQYF.